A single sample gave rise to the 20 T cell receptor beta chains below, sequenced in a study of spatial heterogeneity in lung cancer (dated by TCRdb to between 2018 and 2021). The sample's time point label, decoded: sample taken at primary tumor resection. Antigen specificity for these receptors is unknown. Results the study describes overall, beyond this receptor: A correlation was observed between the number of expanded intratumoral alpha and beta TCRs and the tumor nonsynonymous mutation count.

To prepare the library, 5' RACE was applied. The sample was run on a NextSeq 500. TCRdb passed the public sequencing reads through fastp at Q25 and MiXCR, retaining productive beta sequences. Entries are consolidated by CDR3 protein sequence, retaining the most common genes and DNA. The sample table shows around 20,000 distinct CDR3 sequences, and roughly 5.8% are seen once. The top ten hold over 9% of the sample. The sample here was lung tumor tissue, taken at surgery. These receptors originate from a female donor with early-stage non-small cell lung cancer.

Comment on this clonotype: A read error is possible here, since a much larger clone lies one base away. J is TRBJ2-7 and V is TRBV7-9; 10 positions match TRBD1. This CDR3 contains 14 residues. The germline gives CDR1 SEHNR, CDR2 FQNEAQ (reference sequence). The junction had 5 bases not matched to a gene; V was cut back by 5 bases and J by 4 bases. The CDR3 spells CASSPRTGGYEQYF. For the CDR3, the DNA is TGTGCCAGCAGCCCAAGGACAGGGGGTTACGAGCAGTACTTC.

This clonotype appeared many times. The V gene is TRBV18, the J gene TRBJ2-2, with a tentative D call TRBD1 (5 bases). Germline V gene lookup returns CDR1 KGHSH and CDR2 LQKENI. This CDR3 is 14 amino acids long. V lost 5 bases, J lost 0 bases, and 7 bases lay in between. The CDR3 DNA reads TGTGCCAGCTCAACAGGAGCGAACACCGGGGAGCTGTTTTTT. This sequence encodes CASSTGANTGELFF.

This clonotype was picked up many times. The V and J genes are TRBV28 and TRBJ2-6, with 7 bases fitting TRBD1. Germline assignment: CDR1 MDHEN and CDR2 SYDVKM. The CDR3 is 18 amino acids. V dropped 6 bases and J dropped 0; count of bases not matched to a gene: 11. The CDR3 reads CASSLTGLGASGANVLTF. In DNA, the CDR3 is TGTGCCAGCAGCCTGACAGGGCTCGGGGCCTCTGGGGCCAACGTCCTGACTTTC.

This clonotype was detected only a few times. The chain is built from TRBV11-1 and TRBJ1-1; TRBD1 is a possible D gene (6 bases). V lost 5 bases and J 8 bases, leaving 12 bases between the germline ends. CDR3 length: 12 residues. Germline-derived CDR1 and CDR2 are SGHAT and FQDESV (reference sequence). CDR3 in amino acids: CASSRGGREAFF. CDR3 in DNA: TGTGCCAGCAGCCGGGGGGGCCGCGAAGCTTTCTTT.

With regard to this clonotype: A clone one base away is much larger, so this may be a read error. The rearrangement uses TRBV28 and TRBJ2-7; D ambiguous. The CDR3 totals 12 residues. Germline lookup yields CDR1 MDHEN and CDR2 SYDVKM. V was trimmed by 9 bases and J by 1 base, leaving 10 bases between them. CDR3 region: CASRHPSYEQYF. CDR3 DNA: TGTGCCAGTCGACACCCATCCTACGAGCAGTACTTC.

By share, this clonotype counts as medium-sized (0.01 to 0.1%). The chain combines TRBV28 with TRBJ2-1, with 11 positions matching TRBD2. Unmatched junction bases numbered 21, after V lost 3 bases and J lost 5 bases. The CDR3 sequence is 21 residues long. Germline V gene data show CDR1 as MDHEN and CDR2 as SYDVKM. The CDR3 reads CASSLSGTSGTRAYSHNEQFF. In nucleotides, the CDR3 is TGTGCCAGCAGTTTGTCCGGGACTAGCGGAACAAGAGCCTACAGTCACAATGAGCAGTTCTTC. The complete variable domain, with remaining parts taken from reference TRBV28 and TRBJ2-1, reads DVKVTQSSRYLVKRTGEKVFLECVQDMDHENMFWYRQDPGLGLRLIYFSYDVKMKEKGDIPEGYSVSREKKERFSLILESASTNQTSMYLCASSLSGTSGTRAYSHNEQFFGPGTRLTVL.

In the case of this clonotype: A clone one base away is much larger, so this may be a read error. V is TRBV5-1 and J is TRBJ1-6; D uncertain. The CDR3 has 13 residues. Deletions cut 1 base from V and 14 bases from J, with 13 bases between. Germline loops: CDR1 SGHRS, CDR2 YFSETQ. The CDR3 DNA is TGCGCCAGCAGCTTGTCGGAGGAGTCATCCCTCCACTTT. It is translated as CASSLSEESSLHF.

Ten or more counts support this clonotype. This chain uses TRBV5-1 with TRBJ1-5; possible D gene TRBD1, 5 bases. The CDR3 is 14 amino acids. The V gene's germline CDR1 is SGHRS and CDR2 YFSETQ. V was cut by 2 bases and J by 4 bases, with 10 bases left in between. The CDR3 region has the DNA TGCGCCAGCAGCTTTGGGGACCCTAATCAGCCCCAGCATTTT. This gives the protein CASSFGDPNQPQHF.

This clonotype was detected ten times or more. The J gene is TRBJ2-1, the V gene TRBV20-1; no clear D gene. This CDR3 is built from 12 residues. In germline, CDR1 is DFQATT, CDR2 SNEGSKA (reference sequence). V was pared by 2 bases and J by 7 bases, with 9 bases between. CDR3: CSARQRMNEQFF. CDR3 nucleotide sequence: TGCAGTGCTAGACAGCGAATGAATGAGCAGTTCTTC.

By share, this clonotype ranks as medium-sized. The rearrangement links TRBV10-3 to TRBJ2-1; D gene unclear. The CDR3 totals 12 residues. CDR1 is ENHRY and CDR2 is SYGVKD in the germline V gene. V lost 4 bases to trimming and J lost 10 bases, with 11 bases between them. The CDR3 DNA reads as TGTGCCATCAGTGTTACCCGGCGGGAGCAGTTCTTC. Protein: CAISVTRREQFF.

The CDR3 loop reads CASTDSGRALETQYF. The CDR3 region has the DNA TGTGCCAGCACCGATAGCGGGAGGGCCCTCGAGACCCAGTACTTC. The gene calls are TRBV12-3 or TRBV12-4 and TRBJ2-5; 11 positions match TRBD2. Trimming took 7 bases from V and 5 from J; bases not matched to a gene: 9. The CDR3 consists of 15 residues.

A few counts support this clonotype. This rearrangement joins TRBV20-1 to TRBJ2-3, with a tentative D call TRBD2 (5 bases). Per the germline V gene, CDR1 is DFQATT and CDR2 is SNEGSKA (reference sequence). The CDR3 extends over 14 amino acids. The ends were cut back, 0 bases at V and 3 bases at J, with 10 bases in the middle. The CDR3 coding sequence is TGCAGTGCTAGAGATTTCCGGGATACAGATACGCAGTATTTT. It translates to CSARDFRDTDTQYF.

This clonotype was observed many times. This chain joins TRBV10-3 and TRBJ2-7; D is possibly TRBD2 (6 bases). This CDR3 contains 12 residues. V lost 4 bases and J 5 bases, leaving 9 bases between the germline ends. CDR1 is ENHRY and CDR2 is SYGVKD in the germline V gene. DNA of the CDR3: TGTGCCATCAGTGGTGGGGGGAACGAGCAGTACTTC. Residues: CAISGGGNEQYF.

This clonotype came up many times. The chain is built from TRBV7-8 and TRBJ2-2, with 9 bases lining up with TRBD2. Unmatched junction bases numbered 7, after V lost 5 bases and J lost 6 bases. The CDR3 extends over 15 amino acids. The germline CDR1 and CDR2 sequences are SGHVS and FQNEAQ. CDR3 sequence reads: CASSPPGGRAGELFF. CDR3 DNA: TGTGCCAGCAGCCCCCCTGGCGGGAGGGCCGGGGAGCTGTTTTTT.

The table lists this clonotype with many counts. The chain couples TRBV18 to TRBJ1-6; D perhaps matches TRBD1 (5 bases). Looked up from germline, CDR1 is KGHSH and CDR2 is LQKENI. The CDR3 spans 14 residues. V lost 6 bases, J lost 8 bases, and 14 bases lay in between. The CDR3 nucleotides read TGTGCCAGCTCGCCAGACAGCCCGGATTCACCCCTCCACTTT. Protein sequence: CASSPDSPDSPLHF. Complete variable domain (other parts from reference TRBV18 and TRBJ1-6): NAGVMQNPRHLVRRRGQEARLRCSPMKGHSHVYWYRQLPEEGLKFMVYLQKENIIDESGMPKERFSAEFPKEGPSILRIQQVVRGDSAAYFCASSPDSPDSPLHFGNGTRLTVT.

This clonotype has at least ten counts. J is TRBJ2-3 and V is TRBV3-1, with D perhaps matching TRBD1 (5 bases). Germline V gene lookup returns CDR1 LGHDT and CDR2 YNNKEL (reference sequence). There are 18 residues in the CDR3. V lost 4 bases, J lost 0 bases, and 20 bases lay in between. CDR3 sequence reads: CASSPRIMQGTSTDTQYF. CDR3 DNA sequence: TGTGCCAGCAGCCCCCGAATAATGCAGGGCACTAGCACAGATACGCAGTATTTT.

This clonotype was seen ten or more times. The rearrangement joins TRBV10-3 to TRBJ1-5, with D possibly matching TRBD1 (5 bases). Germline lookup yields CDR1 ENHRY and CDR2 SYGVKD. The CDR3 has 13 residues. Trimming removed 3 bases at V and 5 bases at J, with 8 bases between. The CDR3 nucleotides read TGTGCCATCAGTGAACAGGTCGATCAGCCCCAGCATTTT. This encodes CAISEQVDQPQHF.

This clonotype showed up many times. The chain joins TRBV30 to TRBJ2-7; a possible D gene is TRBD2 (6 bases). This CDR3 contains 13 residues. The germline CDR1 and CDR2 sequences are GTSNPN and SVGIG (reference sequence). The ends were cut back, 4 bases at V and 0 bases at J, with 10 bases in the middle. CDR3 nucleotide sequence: TGTGCCTGGACTAGCGCAGACTCCTACGAGCAGTACTTC. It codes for CAWTSADSYEQYF.

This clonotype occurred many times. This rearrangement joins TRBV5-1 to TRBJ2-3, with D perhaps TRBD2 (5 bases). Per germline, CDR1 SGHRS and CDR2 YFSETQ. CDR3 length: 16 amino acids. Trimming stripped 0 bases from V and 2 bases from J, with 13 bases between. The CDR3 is CASSLGVLANTDTQYF. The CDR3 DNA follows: TGCGCCAGCAGCTTGGGTGTGCTAGCCAACACAGATACGCAGTATTTT.

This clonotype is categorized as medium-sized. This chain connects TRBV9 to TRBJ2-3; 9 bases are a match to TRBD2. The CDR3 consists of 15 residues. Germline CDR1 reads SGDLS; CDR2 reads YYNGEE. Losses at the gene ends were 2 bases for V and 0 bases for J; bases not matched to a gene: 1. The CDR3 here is CASSVSGGSTDTQYF. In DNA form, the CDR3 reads TGTGCCAGCAGCGTTAGCGGGGGAAGCACAGATACGCAGTATTTT.